These T cell receptor beta chains were read from a single sample in a study of graft-versus-host responses after intestinal transplantation. These TCRs are of unknown antigen specificity. TCRdb's copy holds only in-frame clones and misses some; the assay was immunoSEQ multiplex PCR. The profile shows about 130,000 clones, around nine tenths of them singletons. Specimen: unstimulated CD4+ T cells sorted from spleen or lymph node cells, collected before intestinal transplant. The receptors were sampled from a human donor who received an intestinal transplant. CDR3s include the opening cysteine and the closing phenylalanine or tryptophan. A D gene is named only where the DNA matches it firmly. Clone size appears in some rows only: once, few, many, or a class for an expanded clone.

v_gene,d_gene,abundance,j_gene,CDR3nt,CDR3aa
TRBV9,.,.,TRBJ1-1,TGTGCCAGCAGCGTCATACAGGGCCTCAACACTGAAGCTTTCTTT,CASSVIQGLNTEAFF
TRBV5-5,TRBD1,.,TRBJ2-5,TGTGCCAGCAGTCGTGGGACAGGGTACCAAGAGACCCAGTACTTC,CASSRGTGYQETQYF
TRBV27,.,.,TRBJ2-1,TGTGCCAGCATTAGTTATAGTACCAATGAGCAGTTCTTC,CASISYSTNEQFF
TRBV2,.,.,TRBJ2-1,TGTGCCAGCCCTACGGGGGGGTACAGGGGAGGAAGACAGTTCTTC,CASPTGGYRGGRQFF
TRBV5-6,.,.,TRBJ2-7,TGTGCCAGCAGCTTGGGGACCGTTTACGAGCAGTACTTC,CASSLGTVYEQYF
TRBV9,.,.,TRBJ2-3,TGTGCCAGCAGCGTAGGCGCTCAACAAGACACAGATACGCAGTATTTT,CASSVGAQQDTDTQYF
TRBV19,.,.,TRBJ1-2,TGTGCCAGTAGTCCCGAACCAGGGGTCTATGGCTACACCTTC,CASSPEPGVYGYTF
TRBV5-4,TRBD1,.,TRBJ1-2,TGTGCCAGCAGCTTGGCCAAGGGGGCAGGGAACTATGGCTACACCTTC,CASSLAKGAGNYGYTF
TRBV18,TRBD1,.,TRBJ1-5,TGTGCCAGCTCACCACCTCCAGGGGGCCAGCCCCAGCATTTT,CASSPPPGGQPQHF
TRBV30,TRBD1,.,TRBJ1-1,TGTGCCTGGACGGGGCAGGGGGACACTGAAGCTTTCTTT,CAWTGQGDTEAFF
TRBV18,TRBD2,.,TRBJ2-2,TGTGCCAGCTCACCACAAGGAGCGGGAGCGGAAACCGGGGAGCTGTTTTTT,CASSPQGAGAETGELFF
TRBV28,.,.,TRBJ1-5,TGTGCCAGCAGTGTAAGCGGGATCCCCAATCAGCCCCAGCATTTT,CASSVSGIPNQPQHF
TRBV19,TRBD2,.,TRBJ2-1,TGTGCCAGTACCCTAAGCGGGAGGGCCCAGGATGAGCAGTTCTTC,CASTLSGRAQDEQFF
TRBV2,.,few,TRBJ2-7,TGTGCCAGCAGTGGGGTTGAGTCGGGGGCCTACGAGCAGTACTTC,CASSGVESGAYEQYF
TRBV19,TRBD1,.,TRBJ1-2,TGTGCCAGTAGTCCCGGGACAGGGGGTCTGGGCTACACCTTC,CASSPGTGGLGYTF
TRBV7-3,.,.,TRBJ1-1,TGTGCCAGCAGCCCCGTCCTGAACACTGAAGCTTTCTTT,CASSPVLNTEAFF
TRBV18,.,.,TRBJ1-3,TGTGCCAGCTCGGGCGACTCTGGAAACACCATATATTTT,CASSGDSGNTIYF
TRBV18,TRBD1,.,TRBJ2-4,TGTGCCAGCCGACCACAGGGGGCGCTTCAGTCCATGGGCAAAAACATTCAGTACTTC,CASRPQGALQSMGKNIQYF
TRBV11-2,.,.,TRBJ1-1,TGTGCCAGCAGCTTACGACCGTCGAACACTGAAGCTTTCTTT,CASSLRPSNTEAFF
TRBV23-1,.,.,TRBJ1-1,TGCGCCAGCAGTCACTCCTGGGAGAACACTGAAGCTTTCTTT,CASSHSWENTEAFF
TRBV28,.,.,TRBJ2-5,TGTGCCAGCAGTTTAAGGCACCAAGAGACCCAGTACTTC,CASSLRHQETQYF
TRBV11-1,.,.,TRBJ1-1,TGTGCCAGCAGCTTAGTCGAAGGAATGAACACTGAAGCTTTCTTT,CASSLVEGMNTEAFF
TRBV28,TRBD2,once,TRBJ2-1,TGTGCCAGCAGTTTCTGGCTGACTAGCGGGAGAACCTACAATGAGCAGTTCTTC,CASSFWLTSGRTYNEQFF
TRBV5-4,TRBD2,.,TRBJ2-5,TGTGCCAGCAGCCCCGGGACTAGCGGGAGAGGGCGCCAAGAGACCCAGTACTTC,CASSPGTSGRGRQETQYF
TRBV19,.,.,TRBJ2-5,TGTGCCAGTAGTATCCTCGGGACGTTTAAGACCCAGTACTTC,CASSILGTFKTQYF
TRBV9,.,.,TRBJ1-1,TGTGCCAGCAGCGTCTACACGGGGACTGAAGCTTTCTTT,CASSVYTGTEAFF
TRBV18,.,.,TRBJ2-7,TGTGCCAGCTCACTTACTTCAGCCGAGCAGTACTTC,CASSLTSAEQYF
TRBV27,.,.,TRBJ1-1,TGTACCAGCAGTTCCTTACAGGGCGCGACTGAAGCTTTCTTT,CTSSSLQGATEAFF
TRBV4-1,.,once,TRBJ1-1,TGCGCCAGCCTCGACCGGGGGAGCACTGAAGCTTTCTTT,CASLDRGSTEAFF
TRBV6-1,TRBD1,.,TRBJ1-4,TGTGCCAGCAGACAGGGGGCTAATGAAAAACTGTTTTTT,CASRQGANEKLFF
TRBV30,.,.,TRBJ2-6,TGTGCCTGGAGTAGGGGGGAATCTGGGGCCAACGTCCTGACTTTC,CAWSRGESGANVLTF
TRBV7-8,.,.,TRBJ2-1,TGTGCCAGCAGCTTAATTGGCGGGTTCTCCTACAATGAGCAGTTCTTC,CASSLIGGFSYNEQFF
TRBV12-5,.,.,TRBJ1-5,TGTGCTAGTGGGACAGATAGCAATCAGCCCCAGCATTTT,CASGTDSNQPQHF
TRBV14,.,.,TRBJ2-1,TGTGCCAGCAGCCAAGATTTAGGGAGCCGTCAGTTCTTC,CASSQDLGSRQFF
TRBV18,TRBD1,.,TRBJ1-4,TGTGCCAGCTCACCACGACAGGGAACGAACGAAAAACTGTTTTTT,CASSPRQGTNEKLFF
TRBV6-5,.,.,TRBJ2-1,TGTGCCATAATCCGGGGCTCCTACAATGAGCAGTTCTTC,CAIIRGSYNEQFF
TRBV5-1,.,.,TRBJ2-7,TGCGCCAGCAGCTTCGGACAGTTCGAGCAGTACTTC,CASSFGQFEQYF
TRBV28,.,.,TRBJ1-1,TGTGCCAGCAGCCTCCACTTGGGAACTGAAGCTTTCTTT,CASSLHLGTEAFF
TRBV5-1,TRBD1,few,TRBJ2-5,TGCGCCAGCAGCGGACGGGACAGACAAGAGACCCAGTACTTC,CASSGRDRQETQYF